This is a list of T cell receptor beta chains from one sample in a study of T cell responses to AZD1222 COVID-19 vaccine. Method: immunoSEQ multiplex PCR; TCRdb's copy keeps in-frame clones and lacks some. The table shows roughly 99,000 clones, with about 89% occurring only once. Sequencing was performed on peripheral blood, taken on day 0 of AZD1222 vaccination. These TCRs come from an adult in good health. Both conserved end residues are part of each CDR3. A D gene is named only where the DNA matches it firmly. The listing skips clone size in some rows; elsewhere it reads once, few, many or a size class.

j_call v_call clone_size cdr3_length d_call cdr3_nt cdr3_aa
TRBJ1-2 TRBV19 - 14 - TGTGCCAGTAGTCCCCGGACCGGCAACTATGGCTACACCTTC CASSPRTGNYGYTF
TRBJ2-7 TRBV6-5 - 15 TRBD2 TGTGCCAGCAGTCCACTAGCGGGTTCACCCTACGAGCAGTACTTC CASSPLAGSPYEQYF
TRBJ2-2 TRBV6-2/TRBV6-3 - 14 - TGTGCCAGCAGTTACGGAGACTCTCTTCGGGAGCTGTTTTTT CASSYGDSLRELFF
TRBJ2-1 TRBV29-1 - 16 - TGCAGCGTTGCACTATACAGGGCCCACGGCCCCTCAGAGCAGTTCTTC CSVALYRAHGPSEQFF
TRBJ1-4 TRBV2 - 18 - TGTGCCAGCAGTGGAGGGTCTTACGCCGCTGACCGTGGTGAAAAACTGTTTTTT CASSGGSYAADRGEKLFF
TRBJ2-1 TRBV29-1 - 13 - TGCCAGGGGGGCCGGGACTCCTACAATGAGCAGTTCTTC CQGGRDSYNEQFF
TRBJ1-6 TRBV5-5 - 14 - TGTGCCAGCAGCCAGGAGCCATCTAATTCACCCCTCCACTTT CASSQEPSNSPLHF
TRBJ2-5 TRBV23-1 - 21 TRBD1 TGCGCCAGCAGTCAATCGGTCCGGGACAGGGGAGATAGCGGGGTCCAAGAGACCCAGTACTTC CASSQSVRDRGDSGVQETQYF
TRBJ1-2 TRBV7-2 - 14 - TGTGCCAGCAGCTTAGTGGTCGGGGGCTATGGCTACACCTTC CASSLVVGGYGYTF
TRBJ2-5 TRBV11-2 - 17 TRBD2 TGTGCCAGCAGCCAAGGGGCACTAGCGGGTATAGGAGAGACCCAGTACTTC CASSQGALAGIGETQYF
TRBJ1-5 TRBV19 - 14 - TGTGCCAGTAAAGTTGCCCGGCTCAATCAGCCCCAGCATTTT CASKVARLNQPQHF
TRBJ2-7 TRBV7-2 once 18 - TGTGCCAGCAGCTTAAGGGGTTGGGGCGGGACCCCCTCCTACGAGCAGTACTTC CASSLRGWGGTPSYEQYF
TRBJ1-5 TRBV19 - 13 - TGTGCCAGTACGTGGACTTTCAATCAGCCCCAGCATTTT CASTWTFNQPQHF
TRBJ2-1 TRBV14 - 17 TRBD2 TGTGCCAGCAGCCAGCACCCCCGGCTAGCGGGAGACAATGAGCAGTTCTTC CASSQHPRLAGDNEQFF
TRBJ1-1 TRBV27 - 14 - TGTGCCAGCAGTCTTGAGGGGCCGGGCACTGAAGCTTTCTTT CASSLEGPGTEAFF
TRBJ2-1 TRBV10-3 - 14 TRBD2 TGTGCCACCACGGGAGGGGACCCCTACAATGAGCAGTTCTTC CATTGGDPYNEQFF
TRBJ2-7 TRBV18 - 16 TRBD2 TGTGCCAGCTCACCGGGAGGACTAGCGGCGTCCTACGAGCAGTACTTC CASSPGGLAASYEQYF
TRBJ1-2 TRBV5-1 - 12 - TGCGCCAGCAGCTTGGATCGCAGGGGCTACACCTTC CASSLDRRGYTF
TRBJ1-1 TRBV12-3/TRBV12-4 once 13 - TGTGCCAGCAGGCCACAGAGGAACACTGAAGCTTTCTTT CASRPQRNTEAFF
TRBJ2-4 TRBV7-6 - 18 - TGTGCCAGCAGCTTAGCCCCATCGGGTACAGGGACCAAAAACATTCAGTACTTC CASSLAPSGTGTKNIQYF
TRBJ2-1 TRBV11-1 - 14 TRBD1 TGTGCCAGCTGGGGACAGGGTTCCTACAATGAGCAGTTCTTC CASWGQGSYNEQFF
TRBJ2-6 TRBV9 - 11 - TGTGCCAGCAGCGTAGAGGCAGACCCCCACTTT CASSVEADPHF
TRBJ2-1 TRBV27 - 15 - TGTGCCAGCAGTCCAGGGTTTACCTCCTACAATGAGCAGTTCTTC CASSPGFTSYNEQFF
TRBJ2-1 TRBV12-3/TRBV12-4 - 12 - TGTGCCAGCATAGCGGAGAACAATGAGCAGTTCTTC CASIAENNEQFF
TRBJ1-2 TRBV5-1 - 11 - TGCGCCAGCAGCAATAACTATGGCTACACCTTC CASSNNYGYTF
TRBJ2-7 TRBV6-4 - 15 - TGTGCCAGCAGTGACTCGGGAGACCACCTCTACGAGCAGTACTTC CASSDSGDHLYEQYF
TRBJ2-3 TRBV5-4 - 14 - TGTGCCAGCAGCTTAGCGGCTCGCACAGATACGCAGTATTTT CASSLAARTDTQYF
TRBJ2-7 TRBV11-2 - 12 - TGTGCCAGCAGCTTAGCGCCTCACGAGCAGTACTTC CASSLAPHEQYF
TRBJ1-1 TRBV11-2 - 15 - TGTGCCAGCAGCCCTCGGAGGTCCATGAACACTGAAGCTTTCTTT CASSPRRSMNTEAFF
TRBJ1-4 TRBV9 once 16 - TGTGCCAGCAGCGTAGGAAGCAGGGAGGGTAATGAAAAACTGTTTTTT CASSVGSREGNEKLFF
TRBJ1-1 TRBV7-8 - 14 - TGTGCCAGCAGCTTAAGTGCAGGGTACACTGAAGCTTTCTTT CASSLSAGYTEAFF
TRBJ2-7 TRBV27 - 15 - TGTGCCAGCAACGTTAGATGGGGCCTTGGTGACGAGCAGTACTTC CASNVRWGLGDEQYF